A single sample gave rise to the 29 T cell receptor beta chains below, sequenced in a study of shared clonotypes between healthy human individuals. TCRdb's copy holds only in-frame clones and misses some; the assay was immunoSEQ multiplex PCR. The sample holds roughly 330,000 clones, around two thirds seen once. The sequenced material came from memory CD4+ T cells sorted from blood. The subset was: CD45RA-negative fraction. The source of these receptors is a man aged 25 to 45 in good health.

About this clone itself: This same CDR3 is encoded by further DNA sequences in the sample. This chain connects TRBV7-2 to TRBJ2-7; no reliable D call. The CDR3 runs to 13 residues. Between the trimmed V and J ends, which lost 1 base and 6 bases, there was a span of 10 bases. Germline V gives CDR1 SGHTA, CDR2 FQGNSA. This CDR3 reads CASSLVGSGEQYF. The CDR3 bases are TGTGCCAGCAGCTTAGTCGGGTCCGGCGAGCAGTACTTC. Combining the CDR3 with reference TRBV7-2 and TRBJ2-7 gives the whole variable domain GAGVSQSPSNKVTEKGKDVELRCDPISGHTALYWYRQSLGQGLEFLIYFQGNSAPDKSGLPSDRFSAERTGGSVSTLTIQRTQQEDSAVYLCASSLVGSGEQYFGPGTRLTVT.

This clone was observed a few times. The same CDR3 also results from other DNA sequences found in this sample. This sequence joins TRBV5-1 and TRBJ2-1; TRBD1 agrees at 7 bases. V shed 4 bases and J 8 bases; nucleotides not matched to a gene: 3. This CDR3 has 12 residues. Germline lookup yields CDR1 SGHRS and CDR2 YFSETQ. CDR3 nucleotide sequence: TGCGCCAGCAGCCCGCAGGGGGATGAGCAGTTCTTC. Protein: CASSPQGDEQFF. Together with reference TRBV5-1 and TRBJ2-1, the CDR3 gives the full variable domain: KAGVTQTPRYLIKTRGQQVTLSCSPISGHRSVSWYQQTPGQGLQFLFEYFSETQRNKGNFPGRFSGRQFSNSRSEMNVSTLELGDSALYLCASSPQGDEQFFGPGTRLTVL.

The chain employs TRBV7-3 and TRBJ2-6; D is perhaps TRBD1 (6 bases). From germline, CDR1 is SGHTA and CDR2 FQGTGA. V shed 2 bases and J shed 2 bases, with 13 bases lying between them. The CDR3 extends over 17 amino acids. The CDR3 region has the DNA TGTGCCAGCAGCTTAGTGACACAGGGAGCTGGGGCCAACGTCCTGACTTTC. Its translation: CASSLVTQGAGANVLTF.

V and J are TRBV5-6 and TRBJ1-3, with 7 positions matching TRBD1. The V gene end was trimmed by 4 bases and the J gene end by 4 bases; junction bases not matched to a gene: 2. CDR1 is SGHDT and CDR2 is YYEEEE in the germline V gene. This CDR3 region has 13 residues. For the CDR3, the DNA is TGTGCCAGCAGCCAGGACAGGGGAAACACCATATATTTT. It encodes CASSQDRGNTIYF. Variable domain in full (rest from reference TRBV5-6 and TRBJ1-3): DAGVTQSPTHLIKTRGQQVTLRCSPKSGHDTVSWYQQALGQGPQFIFQYYEEEERQRGNFPDRFSGHQFPNYSSELNVNALLLGDSALYLCASSQDRGNTIYFGEGSWLTVV.

This clone was seen a single time. CDR3 loop: CASSLAGLAGLQYF. In DNA, the CDR3 is TGTGCCAGCAGCTTGGCTGGACTAGCGGGTCTTCAGTACTTC. The chain recombines TRBV5-8 with TRBJ2-4, with 11 bases aligning to TRBD2. CDR3 length equals 14 residues. The ends lost 0 bases at V and 11 bases at J; junction bases unmatched: 4. CDR1 is SGHTS, CDR2 YDEGEE, per germline.

Points on this clone: Other DNA sequences in the sample encode the same CDR3. The genes are TRBV7-8 and TRBJ1-1, with D possibly TRBD1 on 5 matching bases. Germline values: CDR1 SGHVS, CDR2 FQNEAQ. V gave up 5 bases and J gave up 1 base, with 11 bases separating them. The CDR3 consists of 14 residues. The CDR3 loop is CASSPRGRNTEAFF. The CDR3, as DNA: TGTGCCAGCAGCCCTAGGGGTCGGAACACTGAAGCTTTCTTT. The full variable domain, with the rest looked up from reference TRBV7-8 and TRBJ1-1, is GAGVSQSPRYKVAKRGQDVALRCDPISGHVSLFWYQQALGQGPEFLTYFQNEAQLDKSGLPSDRFFAERPEGSVSTLKIQRTQQEDSAVYLCASSPRGRNTEAFFGQGTRLTVV.

This clone was detected many times. The V call is TRBV28, the J call TRBJ1-2; no clear D gene. V shed 1 base and J shed 8 bases, with 14 bases lying between them. There are 14 residues in the CDR3. Germline values: CDR1 MDHEN, CDR2 SYDVKM. CDR3 nucleotides: TGTGCCAGCAGTTTATACAGCGTCGGGCCCGGCTACACCTTC. This codes for CASSLYSVGPGYTF.

The chain joins TRBV28 to TRBJ1-1, with D hard to call. The CDR3 is made up of 15 amino acids. V gave up 5 bases and J gave up 4 bases, with 17 bases separating them. Germline CDR1 MDHEN, CDR2 SYDVKM. This CDR3 is CASSPRRQAATEAFF. CDR3 nucleotides: TGTGCCAGCAGTCCCCGTAGGCAGGCGGCCACTGAAGCTTTCTTT. The full variable domain, with the rest looked up from reference TRBV28 and TRBJ1-1, is DVKVTQSSRYLVKRTGEKVFLECVQDMDHENMFWYRQDPGLGLRLIYFSYDVKMKEKGDIPEGYSVSREKKERFSLILESASTNQTSMYLCASSPRRQAATEAFFGQGTRLTVV.

In the case of this clone: In the same sample, other DNA sequences code for this CDR3. The rearrangement links TRBV28 to TRBJ2-7; D gene unclear. Trimming left V 4 bases short and J 4 bases short, with 5 bases between. Germline loops: CDR1 MDHEN, CDR2 SYDVKM. This CDR3 comprises 11 residues. The CDR3 is CASSSRYEQYF. The CDR3 nucleotides are TGTGCCAGCAGTTCTCGTTACGAGCAGTACTTC.

V usage is TRBV7-8 and J usage is TRBJ2-1; 8 nucleotides align to TRBD2. With 9 bases clipped from V and 1 base from J, the junction kept 8 bases outside the gene matches. The germline V gene encodes CDR1 SGHVS and CDR2 FQNEAQ. This CDR3 has 15 residues. The CDR3 here is CASSNREGSYNEQFF. The CDR3 DNA reads as TGTGCCAGTTCCAACCGGGAGGGTTCCTACAATGAGCAGTTCTTC. The variable domain in full, with the rest retrieved from reference TRBV7-8 and TRBJ2-1, is GAGVSQSPRYKVAKRGQDVALRCDPISGHVSLFWYQQALGQGPEFLTYFQNEAQLDKSGLPSDRFFAERPEGSVSTLKIQRTQQEDSAVYLCASSNREGSYNEQFFGPGTRLTVL.

Remarks on this clone: The sample carries other DNA sequences with the same CDR3. The chain is built from TRBV7-9 and TRBJ1-5, with D perhaps matching TRBD1 (5 bases). Trimming removed 2 bases from V and 7 bases from J, with 6 bases in between. The CDR3 is 12 amino acids. Germline V CDR1 and CDR2: SEHNR, FQNEAQ (reference sequence). The CDR3 sequence: CASSLRGQPQHF. As DNA, the CDR3 is TGTGCCAGCAGCTTACGGGGCCAGCCCCAGCATTTT. Based on the CDR3 plus reference TRBV7-9 and TRBJ1-5, the full variable domain is DTGVSQNPRHKITKRGQNVTFRCDPISEHNRLYWYRQTLGQGPEFLTYFQNEAQLEKSRLLSDRFSAERPKGSFSTLEIQRTEQGDSAMYLCASSLRGQPQHFGDGTRLSIL.

This sequence joins TRBV10-3 and TRBJ2-1, with D uncertain. Per germline, CDR1 ENHRY and CDR2 SYGVKD. V gave up 2 bases and J gave up 12 bases, with 32 bases separating them. The CDR3 has 19 amino acids. Here the CDR3 DNA reads TGTGCCATCAGTGAGATGCAGGCCAAGAGCCCCAGTGGTCATCTGGGGCAGTTCTTC. This translates into CAISEMQAKSPSGHLGQFF.

This sequence joins TRBV27 and TRBJ1-3, with a weak D call TRBD1 (6 bases). V shed 3 bases and J shed 4 bases, with 13 bases lying between them. Germline V CDR1 and CDR2: MNHEY, SMNVEV (reference sequence). The CDR3 is made up of 15 amino acids. The CDR3 loop reads CASSFARGGGNTIYF. The CDR3 nucleotides read TGTGCCAGCAGTTTCGCCAGGGGAGGAGGAAACACCATATATTTT.

The chain joins TRBV5-1 to TRBJ2-1; 7 nucleotides align to TRBD2. The germline V gene encodes CDR1 SGHRS and CDR2 YFSETQ. The CDR3 is 11 residues long. After removal of 4 bases from V and 9 bases from J, the junction contained 1 base not matched to a gene. CDR3 nucleotide sequence: TGCGCCAGCAGCCGGGAGGTTGAGCAGTTCTTC. It is translated as CASSREVEQFF.

This rearrangement joins TRBV4-1 to TRBJ1-5; D is perhaps TRBD1 (6 bases). V lost 0 bases and J lost 1, with 16 bases in between. The CDR3 has 18 amino acids. Germline CDR1 is MGHRA and CDR2 is YSYEKL. CDR3 loop: CASSQDWLGALSNQPQHF. As DNA, the CDR3 is TGCGCCAGCAGCCAAGATTGGTTGGGGGCGCTGAGCAATCAGCCCCAGCATTTT.

CDR3 in amino acids: CASTKTGGTNEQFF. CDR3 nucleotide sequence: TGTGCCAGCACCAAGACAGGGGGGACTAATGAGCAGTTCTTC. The V and J genes are TRBV9 and TRBJ2-1; TRBD1 matches 9 bases. The V gene end was trimmed by 6 bases and the J gene end by 7 bases; junction bases not matched to a gene: 8. The CDR3 spans 14 residues. Per the germline V gene, CDR1 is SGDLS and CDR2 is YYNGEE.

With respect to this clone: This CDR3 is also generated by other DNA sequences in the sample. The V and J genes are TRBV7-2 and TRBJ2-7; tentatively, D is TRBD1 (5 bases). CDR1 and CDR2 from the germline V gene are SGHTA and FQGNSA. Trimming shortened V by 2 bases and J by 3 bases, and 8 bases separated the two germline ends. The CDR3 spans 13 residues. DNA for the CDR3: TGTGCCAGCAGCTTATACCAGGGCTACGAGCAGTACTTC. Translation gives CASSLYQGYEQYF.

The J gene is TRBJ1-2, the V gene TRBV7-3; 9 bases are shared with TRBD1. Germline loops: CDR1 SGHTA, CDR2 FQGTGA. The CDR3 covers 17 residues. V shed 5 bases, J shed 4 bases, and the junction held 14 bases outside the gene matches. This CDR3 reads CASSDLGGTGSGYGYTF. CDR3 nucleotides: TGTGCCAGCAGCGACCTAGGCGGGACAGGGTCGGGCTATGGCTACACCTTC.

J is TRBJ1-5 and V is TRBV7-2; D is possibly TRBD1 (5 bases). V shed 1 base and J shed 3 bases, with 7 bases lying between them. Germline V gene lookup returns CDR1 SGHTA and CDR2 FQGNSA. This CDR3 comprises 14 residues. As DNA, the CDR3 is TGTGCCAGCAGCTTAGTCAGGGACAATCAGCCCCAGCATTTT. Translated: CASSLVRDNQPQHF.

This clone was seen just once. This chain links TRBV29-1 with TRBJ2-2; D unclear. Trimming shortened V by 5 bases and J by 2 bases, and 9 bases separated the two germline ends. This CDR3 is built from 13 residues. CDR1 and CDR2 from the germline V gene are SQVTM and ANQGSEA. This CDR3 is CSVKVSNTGELFF. For the CDR3, the DNA is TGCAGCGTTAAGGTGTCTAACACCGGGGAGCTGTTTTTT.

The chain couples TRBV14 to TRBJ2-2; possible D gene TRBD1, 5 bases. Germline V gene lookup returns CDR1 SGHDN and CDR2 FVKESK. CDR3 length equals 17 residues. Trimming took off 4 bases at V and 7 bases at J, with 22 bases between the two ends. CDR3 in DNA: TGTGCCAGCAGCCCCCTAGGGGCTGGCCCCACTGTCGGGGAGCTGTTTTTT. The encoded protein is CASSPLGAGPTVGELFF.

The chain joins TRBV5-6 to TRBJ2-1; D gene uncertain. The length of the CDR3 is 16 residues. Deletions cut 2 bases from V and 0 bases from J, with 12 bases between. Germline V gene lookup returns CDR1 SGHDT and CDR2 YYEEEE. The CDR3: CASSFNVDRSYNEQFF. CDR3 coding DNA: TGTGCCAGCAGCTTTAATGTGGACCGCTCCTACAATGAGCAGTTCTTC.

The chain has TRBV4-3 and TRBJ2-1, with TRBD1 identical over 10 bases. This CDR3 contains 16 residues. Germline trimming cut 0 bases from V and 3 bases from J; bases unmatched to any gene: 2. Per germline, CDR1 LGHNA and CDR2 YSLEER. The CDR3 region has the DNA TGCGCCAGCAGCCAAGAAAGGGACAGGGGCTACAATGAGCAGTTCTTC. Translation gives CASSQERDRGYNEQFF.

This chain joins TRBV7-6 and TRBJ2-5; D not certain. Looked up from germline, CDR1 is SGHVS and CDR2 is FNYEAQ. V gave up 5 bases and J gave up 0 bases, with 7 bases separating them. The CDR3 loop spans 13 amino acids. The CDR3 nucleotides read TGTGCCAGCAGCCGCAACTACCAAGAGACCCAGTACTTC. This encodes CASSRNYQETQYF.

The chain carries TRBV2 and TRBJ2-7; D gene uncertain. This CDR3 has 12 amino acids. Deletions cut 5 bases from V and 4 bases from J, with 9 bases between. Germline values: CDR1 SNHLY, CDR2 FYNNEI. CDR3: CASSSTRYEQYF. The CDR3 DNA sequence: TGTGCCAGCAGTTCCACACGGTACGAGCAGTACTTC. The whole variable domain, remainder taken from reference TRBV2 and TRBJ2-7, is EPEVTQTPSHQVTQMGQEVILRCVPISNHLYFYWYRQILGQKVEFLVSFYNNEISEKSEIFDDQFSVERPDGSNFTLKIRSTKLEDSAMYFCASSSTRYEQYFGPGTRLTVT.

This rearrangement joins TRBV7-2 to TRBJ2-7; TRBD1 agrees at 10 bases. Germline CDR1 SGHTA, CDR2 FQGNSA. V shed 2 bases and J 5 bases; nucleotides not matched to a gene: 3. The CDR3 is 14 amino acids. The chain's CDR3 is CASSLLTGGDEQYF. Here the CDR3 DNA reads TGTGCCAGCAGCTTACTGACAGGGGGCGACGAGCAGTACTTC.

CDR3 nucleotides: TGTGCCAGTGACGGGCGGGAGGGCCGGACCGGGGAGCTGTTTTTT. It specifies CASDGREGRTGELFF. V and J are TRBV19 and TRBJ2-2; TRBD2 matches at 9 bases. Germline V gives CDR1 LNHDA, CDR2 SQIVND (reference sequence). CDR3 length: 15 residues. V trimming: 8 bases; J trimming: 5 bases; junction bases outside the gene matches: 9.

The rearrangement joins TRBV2 to TRBJ2-1; possible D gene TRBD2, 5 bases. The CDR3 covers 13 residues. Trimming took 6 bases from V and 3 from J, leaving 9 bases between them. Germline V gene lookup returns CDR1 SNHLY and CDR2 FYNNEI. This chain's CDR3 is CASSVTSYNEQFF. The CDR3 DNA follows: TGTGCCAGCAGCGTAACTAGCTACAATGAGCAGTTCTTC.

CDR3 sequence (DNA): TGTGCCAGCAGTTTGTTAGGGGGCGGCTCTGGCTACACCTTC. Its translation is CASSLLGGGSGYTF. V and J are TRBV27 and TRBJ1-2; 7 positions match TRBD1. The trim removed 3 bases at V and 7 bases at J, leaving 8 bases unmatched. The CDR3 consists of 14 residues. Germline CDR1 MNHEY, CDR2 SMNVEV (reference sequence).